Listed below are T cell receptor beta chains from one sample, sequenced in a study of spatial heterogeneity in lung cancer. TCRdb redid the calling of the 5' RACE reads with MiXCR, one entry per CDR3 protein. The sample consists of around 18,000 distinct CDR3 sequences, roughly 5.8% of them appearing once. The sample consisted of lung tumor tissue, taken at surgery. These receptors all stem from a female donor with early-stage non-small cell lung cancer. CDR3s include the opening cysteine and the closing phenylalanine or tryptophan. Fields, in order: J gene, clone size, V gene, D gene, CDR3 DNA, CDR3 protein. D genes are given only for firm matches. A row's size may be missing; if present it is once, few, many or a size class.

J: TRBJ2-1; size: many; V: TRBV20-1; D: TRBD1; DNA: TGCAGTGCTAGAACAGGGGGTTACAATGAGCAGTTCTTC; CDR3: CSARTGGYNEQFF
J: TRBJ2-5; size: NA; V: TRBV18; D: NA; DNA: TGTGCCAGCTCACCACCGACCAGACAAGAGACCCAGTACTTC; CDR3: CASSPPTRQETQYF
J: TRBJ2-5; size: many; V: TRBV2; D: NA; DNA: TGTGCCAGCGGACGAACGACTATACAAGAGACCCAGTACTTC; CDR3: CASGRTTIQETQYF
J: TRBJ2-3; size: many; V: TRBV29-1; D: TRBD1; DNA: TGCAGCGCGACTCCCGGGACAGGGGGCTCAGATACGCAGTATTTT; CDR3: CSATPGTGGSDTQYF
J: TRBJ2-2; size: many; V: TRBV28; D: TRBD1; DNA: TGTGCCAGCAGATCGGGACAGCCGAACACCGGGGAGCTGTTTTTT; CDR3: CASRSGQPNTGELFF
J: TRBJ2-3; size: medium-sized; V: TRBV20-1; D: TRBD2; DNA: TGCAGTGCTCGCGGGACTAGCGTTAGCACAGATACGCAGTATTTT; CDR3: CSARGTSVSTDTQYF
J: TRBJ2-3; size: large; V: TRBV7-3; D: NA; DNA: TGTGCCAGCAGCCCCAAGGGGTGGCCAGATACGCAGTATTTT; CDR3: CASSPKGWPDTQYF
J: TRBJ2-4; size: NA; V: TRBV12-3/TRBV12-4; D: NA; DNA: TGTGCCAGCCGGGTCGGGCCAGCCAAAAACATTCAGTACTTC; CDR3: CASRVGPAKNIQYF
J: TRBJ2-7; size: medium-sized; V: TRBV3-1; D: NA; DNA: TGTGCCAGCAGCCAAGAATCTCCAGGGACGGACGAGCAGTACTTC; CDR3: CASSQESPGTDEQYF
J: TRBJ2-3; size: many; V: TRBV5-4; D: TRBD2; DNA: TGTGCCAGCAGCTTGGAGGGCGGGAGAGGCACAGATACGCAGTATTTT; CDR3: CASSLEGGRGTDTQYF